The present T cell receptor (beta chain) was sequenced within a study of cutaneous CD30+ T cell lymphoproliferative disorder and hepatitis E (dated by TCRdb to the late 2010s). This clone was seen only a few times. Its binding antigen is unknown. Base qualities are not recorded, but no much larger clone differs from it by a single base. The protocol used for the library was the immunoSEQ multiplex PCR assay. The table was pulled from immuneACCESS by TCRdb, which kept in-frame rearrangements only. Such tables lose some clones; where checked, under half of the loss comes from unresolved V genes, and the rest has no known cause. For this sample the table gives 6,500 to 9,500 clones, of which 74% were detected only once. Together, the top ten hold roughly 1% of the sample. The sequencing input was blood. This TCR was sampled from a human donor with a cutaneous T cell lymphoproliferative disorder associated with hepatitis E virus.

The CDR3 protein sequence reads: CASSLARSMFAKNIQYF. The DNA sequence is given as TGTGCCAGCAGCTTAGCCAGGTCAATGTTTGCCAAAAACATTCAGTACTTC. Here the chain combines TRBV7-2 and TRBJ2-4, with an unclear D gene assignment. A distance of 13 bases separates the germline ends of V and J, which lose 0 bases and 1 base respectively. From a lookup of the germline V gene, CDR1 and CDR2 are SGHTA and FQGNSA. CDR3 length: 17 amino acids, cysteine to phenylalanine. Only the CDR3 region is kept as DNA, spanning 51 bases read in frame from base 1.